Listed below are T cell receptor beta chains from one sample, sequenced in a study of T cells in Graves' hyperthyroidism and ophthalmopathy. TCRdb used MiXCR to reprocess the multiplex PCR reads, holding one entry per CDR3 protein. The sample yields nearly 750,000 distinct CDR3 sequences, about 35% seen once. Sequencing was performed on blood. The receptor set was obtained from a woman between 40 and 55 years old with Graves' hyperthyroidism. Each CDR3 is given with its conserved first and last residue. A D gene is named only where the DNA matches it firmly. Not every row has a clone size; where given, it reads once, few, many or a size class.

CDR3aa | CDR3nt | d_gene | abundance | v_gene | len | j_gene
CASSPRPGVEAQYF | TGTGCCAGCAGCCCCCGGCCGGGGGTCGAGGCCCAGTACTTC | - | - | TRBV13 | 14 | TRBJ2-5
CASTSTGRGTEAFF | TGTGCCAGTACCTCGACAGGAAGGGGAACTGAAGCTTTCTTT | - | - | TRBV19 | 14 | TRBJ1-1
CASSPGQVDDTIYF | TGTGCCAGCAGCCCGGGACAGGTCGATGACACCATATATTTT | TRBD1 | many | TRBV9 | 14 | TRBJ1-3
CSASRTGGYNSPLHF | TGCAGTGCCTCGAGAACAGGGGGATATAATTCACCCCTCCACTTT | TRBD1 | many | TRBV20-1 | 15 | TRBJ1-6
CSARSESAQYF | TGCAGTGCTAGATCGGAGTCCGCGCAGTATTTT | - | - | TRBV20-1 | 11 | TRBJ2-3
CASSYSVLGGTPETQYF | TGTGCCAGCAGTTACTCAGTCCTGGGGGGCACCCCGGAGACCCAGTACTTC | - | - | TRBV6-5 | 17 | TRBJ2-5
CASSPTDRGNNGYTF | TGTGCCAGCAGCCCAACCGACAGGGGGAATAATGGCTACACCTTC | TRBD1 | few | TRBV9 | 15 | TRBJ1-2
CASSSRQDAEAFF | TGTGCCAGCAGCTCTCGGCAGGACGCTGAAGCTTTCTTT | - | - | TRBV7-2 | 13 | TRBJ1-1
CASSSQDRLGMDF | TGTGCCAGCAGCTCCCAGGACAGGTTGGGGATGGATTTT | TRBD1 | many | TRBV7-6 | 13 | TRBJ1-3
CASSSDSYGYTF | TGTGCCAGCAGTTCGGACAGCTATGGCTACACCTTC | - | many | TRBV6-5 | 12 | TRBJ1-2
CASSQRLATSWEQYF | TGTGCCAGCAGCCAAAGACTAGCTACCTCCTGGGAGCAGTACTTC | TRBD2 | - | TRBV13 | 15 | TRBJ2-7
CSARLAGAEGQYF | TGCAGTGCTAGACTAGCGGGGGCGGAGGGGCAGTACTTC | TRBD2 | many | TRBV20-1 | 13 | TRBJ2-7
CATSRVTGLSEETQYF | TGTGCCACCAGCAGAGTTACAGGGTTGTCTGAGGAGACCCAGTACTTC | - | many | TRBV15 | 16 | TRBJ2-5
CASSLWDGHSNQPQHF | TGTGCCAGCAGTTTATGGGACGGACATAGCAATCAGCCCCAGCATTTT | - | - | TRBV25-1 | 16 | TRBJ1-5
CSVSPYNEQFF | TGCAGCGTAAGTCCCTACAATGAGCAGTTCTTC | - | few | TRBV29-1 | 11 | TRBJ2-1
CASSANTGTVNTGELFF | TGTGCCAGCAGCGCTAACACCGGGACGGTGAACACCGGGGAGCTGTTTTTT | - | - | TRBV9 | 17 | TRBJ2-2
CASSEWGMHVLTFGAGTGELFF | - | - | - | TRBV25-1 | 22 | TRBJ2-2
CAISVLVTDTQYF | TGTGCCATCAGTGTACTAGTGACGGATACGCAGTATTTT | - | few | TRBV10-3 | 13 | TRBJ2-3
CASIKRAAGANVLTF | TGTGCCAGCATTAAAAGGGCTGCTGGGGCCAACGTCCTGACTTTC | - | many | TRBV10-3 | 15 | TRBJ2-6
CSVRLAATQETQYF | TGCAGCGTCCGACTAGCGGCCACACAAGAGACCCAGTACTTC | TRBD2 | - | TRBV29-1 | 14 | TRBJ2-5
CASSLGQGEAQPQHF | TGTGCCAGCAGCCTTGGACAGGGGGAGGCTCAGCCCCAGCATTTT | TRBD1 | many | TRBV7-9 | 15 | TRBJ1-5
CASSPTPTYGGWFSGYTF | TGTGCCAGCAGCCCCACCCCGACCTACGGGGGTTGGTTCAGTGGCTACACCTTC | - | once | TRBV11-2 | 18 | TRBJ1-2
CASSASGTNGYTF | TGTGCCAGCAGCGCCAGCGGGACGAATGGCTACACCTTC | - | many | TRBV13 | 13 | TRBJ1-2
CAISESGRVRAFF | TGTGCCATCAGTGAGTCCGGACGGGTCCGGGCTTTCTTT | - | many | TRBV10-3 | 13 | TRBJ1-1
CASSHRDRNYGYTF | TGTGCCAGCAGCCACCGGGACAGGAACTATGGCTACACCTTC | TRBD1 | many | TRBV7-9 | 14 | TRBJ1-2
CASSSSSPRSGSGNTIYF | TGTGCCAGCAGCTCCTCTTCCCCGCGGAGTGGCTCTGGAAACACCATATATTTT | - | - | TRBV25-1 | 18 | TRBJ1-3
CAGSHPPGGVPFGGYTF | TGTGCCGGCAGCCATCCGCCAGGAGGGGTTCCATTTGGGGGCTACACCTTC | - | - | TRBV7-9 | 17 | TRBJ1-2
CASSPQGSGADTEAFF | TGTGCCAGCAGTCCCCAGGGTTCGGGGGCGGACACTGAAGCTTTCTTT | - | - | TRBV25-1 | 16 | TRBJ1-1
CASSGTGQMNTEAFF | TGTGCCAGCAGCGGCACGGGACAGATGAACACTGAAGCTTTCTTT | TRBD1 | - | TRBV4-2 | 15 | TRBJ1-1
CASSPPWGANYGYTF | TGTGCCAGCAGCCCGCCATGGGGGGCGAACTATGGCTACACCTTC | - | few | TRBV4-2 | 15 | TRBJ1-2
CAISESAGGSGELFF | TGTGCCATCAGTGAGTCGGCCGGGGGCTCCGGGGAGCTGTTTTTT | - | many | TRBV10-3 | 15 | TRBJ2-2
CASSEGISGGAADTQYF | TGCGCCAGCAGTGAGGGAATTAGCGGGGGGGCGGCGGATACGCAGTATTTT | TRBD2 | - | TRBV10-2 | 17 | TRBJ2-3
CAARQLNQPQHF | TGTGCCGCCCGTCAGCTAAATCAGCCCCAGCATTTT | - | - | TRBV6-2/TRBV6-3 | 12 | TRBJ1-5
CASSNDRGNEKLFF | TGTGCCAGCAGCAACGACAGGGGGAATGAAAAACTGTTTTTT | TRBD1 | few | TRBV5-5 | 14 | TRBJ1-4
CATSSRRGNTGELFF | TGTGCCACCAGCAGCCGTCGCGGAAACACCGGGGAGCTGTTTTTT | - | few | TRBV15 | 15 | TRBJ2-2
CASSPPLSWGEQFF | TGTGCCAGCAGCCCGCCCCTATCCTGGGGTGAGCAGTTCTTC | - | once | TRBV12-3/TRBV12-4 | 14 | TRBJ2-1
CSVEEVTGLGEKLFF | TGCAGCGTTGAGGAGGTGACAGGGTTAGGAGAAAAACTGTTTTTT | TRBD1 | many | TRBV29-1 | 15 | TRBJ1-4
CASSPPDPSYEQYF | TGTGCCAGCAGCCCCCCGGACCCTTCCTACGAGCAGTACTTC | - | - | TRBV9 | 14 | TRBJ2-7
CATSDLNQGTAYNEQFF | TGTGCCACCAGTGATTTGAACCAGGGGACAGCCTACAATGAGCAGTTCTTC | TRBD1 | - | TRBV24-1 | 17 | TRBJ2-1
CASSFGSDYNEQFF | TGCGCCAGCAGCTTCGGGTCCGACTACAATGAGCAGTTCTTC | - | - | TRBV5-1 | 14 | TRBJ2-1
CASSEERGSPETGGNTIYF | TGCGCCAGCAGTGAGGAGAGAGGGAGCCCCGAGACCGGTGGGAACACCATATATTTT | - | - | TRBV10-2 | 19 | TRBJ1-3
CATMAAGSFQPQHF | TGTGCCACCATGGCAGCAGGGTCCTTTCAGCCCCAGCATTTT | - | - | TRBV24-1 | 14 | TRBJ1-5
CSVDNAGGNTDTQYF | TGCAGCGTTGATAACGCGGGAGGTAACACAGATACGCAGTATTTT | TRBD2 | - | TRBV29-1 | 15 | TRBJ2-3
CASSQPEGAGSETQYF | TGTGCCAGCAGCCAACCGGAGGGGGCGGGTAGTGAGACCCAGTACTTC | - | - | TRBV4-2 | 16 | TRBJ2-5
CASSFSPTPQRYTF | TGTGCCAGCAGCTTTAGCCCGACCCCTCAACGCTACACCTTC | - | many | TRBV11-2 | 14 | TRBJ1-2
CASSDGQGEDEQYF | TGCGCCAGCAGTGACGGGCAGGGTGAGGACGAGCAGTACTTC | - | many | TRBV10-2 | 14 | TRBJ2-7
CSAQYGPGLAKETQYF | TGCAGTGCTCAATACGGTCCGGGACTAGCGAAAGAGACCCAGTACTTC | TRBD2 | many | TRBV20-1 | 16 | TRBJ2-5
CASSPRQWMNTEAFF | TGTGCCAGCAGCCCTCGACAGTGGATGAACACTGAAGCTTTCTTT | - | few | TRBV11-2 | 15 | TRBJ1-1
CASTRGANPYEQYF | TGTGCCAGCACCAGGGGGGCGAATCCCTACGAGCAGTACTTC | - | few | TRBV9 | 14 | TRBJ2-7